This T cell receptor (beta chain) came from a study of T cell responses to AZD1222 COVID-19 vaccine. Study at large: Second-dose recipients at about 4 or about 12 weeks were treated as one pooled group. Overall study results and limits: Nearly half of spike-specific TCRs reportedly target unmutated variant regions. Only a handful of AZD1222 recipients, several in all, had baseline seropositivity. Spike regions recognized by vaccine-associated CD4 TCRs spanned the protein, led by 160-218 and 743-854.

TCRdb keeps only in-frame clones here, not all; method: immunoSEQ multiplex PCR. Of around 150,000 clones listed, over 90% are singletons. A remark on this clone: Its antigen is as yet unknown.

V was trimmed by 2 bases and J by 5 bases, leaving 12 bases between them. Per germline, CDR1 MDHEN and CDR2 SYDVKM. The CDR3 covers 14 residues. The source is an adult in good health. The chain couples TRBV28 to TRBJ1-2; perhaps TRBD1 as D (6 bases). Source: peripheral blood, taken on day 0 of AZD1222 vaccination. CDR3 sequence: CASSLGQSWYGYTF. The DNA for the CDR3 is TGTGCCAGCAGTTTAGGACAGTCGTGGTATGGCTACACCTTC.